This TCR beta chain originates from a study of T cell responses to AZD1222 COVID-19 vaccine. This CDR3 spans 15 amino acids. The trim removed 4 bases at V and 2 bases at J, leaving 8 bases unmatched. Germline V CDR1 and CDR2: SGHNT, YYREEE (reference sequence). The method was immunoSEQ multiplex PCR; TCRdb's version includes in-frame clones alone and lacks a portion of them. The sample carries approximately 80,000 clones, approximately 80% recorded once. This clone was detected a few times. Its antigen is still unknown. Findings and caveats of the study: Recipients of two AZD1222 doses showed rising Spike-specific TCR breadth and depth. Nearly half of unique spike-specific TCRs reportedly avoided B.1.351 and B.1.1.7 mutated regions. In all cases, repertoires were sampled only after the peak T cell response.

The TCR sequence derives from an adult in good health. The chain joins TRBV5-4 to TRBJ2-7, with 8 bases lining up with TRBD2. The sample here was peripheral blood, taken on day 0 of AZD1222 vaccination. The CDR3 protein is CASSHYSGNPYEQYF. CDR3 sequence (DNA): TGTGCCAGCAGCCATTATAGCGGGAACCCCTACGAGCAGTACTTC. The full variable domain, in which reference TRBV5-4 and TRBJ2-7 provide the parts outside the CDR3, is ETGVTQSPTHLIKTRGQQVTLRCSSQSGHNTVSWYQQALGQGPQFIFQYYREEENGRGNFPPRFSGLQFPNYSSELNVNALELDDSALYLCASSHYSGNPYEQYFGPGTRLTVT.